The 28 T cell receptor beta chains below all came from one sample that was sequenced in a study of blood T cell repertoires in COVID-19. The data were produced by immunoSEQ multiplex PCR, yet TCRdb's version contains in-frame clones alone and is incomplete. There are 150,000 to 200,000 clones in the sample; around 80% occur only once, and 9.1% lies in the top ten. Material for sequencing was peripheral blood. These receptors were collected from an elderly woman with active or convalescent COVID-19.

The chain joins TRBV12-3 or TRBV12-4 to TRBJ1-2; D is undetermined. V lost 1 base, J lost 4 bases, and 7 bases lay in between. This CDR3 has 13 residues. CDR3 amino acids: CASSLGRTYGYTF. The CDR3 DNA reads as TGTGCCAGCAGTTTAGGCAGAACCTATGGCTACACCTTC.

This chain uses TRBV7-2 with TRBJ2-3; D uncertain. Germline V gene data show CDR1 as SGHTA and CDR2 as FQGNSA. V was clipped by 2 bases and J by 5 bases, with 8 bases between them. This CDR3 is built from 13 residues. The CDR3 DNA follows: TGTGCCAGCAGCTTATCAGGCCTAGATACGCAGTATTTT. Translating it yields CASSLSGLDTQYF.

The V and J genes are TRBV7-2 and TRBJ1-5; 11 bases line up with TRBD1. With 5 bases clipped from V and 5 bases from J, the junction kept 8 bases outside the gene matches. CDR3 size: 16 residues. Germline-derived CDR1 and CDR2 are SGHTA and FQGNSA. In DNA, the CDR3 is TGTGCCAGCAGCCCAGCCGGGACAGGGGGTGATCAGCCCCAGCATTTT. Encoded protein: CASSPAGTGGDQPQHF.

The rearrangement links TRBV6-2 or TRBV6-3 to TRBJ2-7; TRBD2 matches 7 bases. Germline assignment: CDR1 MNHEY and CDR2 SVGEGT. V lost 7 bases and J lost 4; bases outside the gene matches: 4. CDR3 length: 12 residues. CDR3 DNA: TGTGCCAGCAACCCGGGGGGTTACGAGCAGTACTTC. Amino acid sequence: CASNPGGYEQYF.

V gene TRBV2 combines with J gene TRBJ1-3, with unresolved D. Between the trimmed V and J ends, which lost 3 bases and 0 bases, there was a span of 12 bases. The CDR3 consists of 16 residues. Per germline, CDR1 SNHLY and CDR2 FYNNEI. The CDR3 sequence is CASSEIGALSGNTIYF. In DNA, the CDR3 is TGTGCCAGCAGTGAGATAGGAGCCCTCTCTGGAAACACCATATATTTT.

This chain connects TRBV4-1 to TRBJ1-6; D perhaps matches TRBD1 (5 bases). Between the trimmed V and J ends, which lost 4 bases and 7 bases, there was a span of 11 bases. Germline-derived CDR1 and CDR2 are MGHRA and YSYEKL. This CDR3 region has 14 residues. The CDR3 nucleotides are TGCGCCAGCAGCCTCGGGACTGGCAATTCACCCCTCCACTTT. Its translation is CASSLGTGNSPLHF.

V is TRBV21-1 and J is TRBJ2-7; no DNA check was done on the table's D call, TRBD1. TRBV21-1 is an annotated pseudogene. The CDR3 has 14 residues. The CDR3 coding sequence is TGTGCCAGCAGCATAAGACAGGGGGAGGGGGAGCAGTACTTC. Translated, it gives CASSIRQGEGEQYF.

Only a few counts were recorded for this clone. The chain is built from TRBV5-6 and TRBJ1-2; 8 bases are a match to TRBD1. There are 13 residues in the CDR3. Germline CDR1 SGHDT, CDR2 YYEEEE. V shed 3 bases and J 3 bases; nucleotides not matched to a gene: 1. The CDR3 sequence is CASSSDRDYGYTF. The CDR3 nucleotides are TGTGCCAGCAGCTCGGACAGGGACTATGGCTACACCTTC.

V gene TRBV7-9 combines with J gene TRBJ2-1; possibly TRBD1 for D (5 bases). V shed 7 bases and J shed 0 bases, with 22 bases lying between them. Germline-derived CDR1 and CDR2 are SEHNR and FQNEAQ (reference sequence). This CDR3 comprises 18 residues. This CDR3 is CASTNLVVRESSYNEQFF. The DNA for the CDR3 is TGTGCCAGCACTAACCTAGTCGTCAGGGAAAGCTCCTACAATGAGCAGTTCTTC.

The gene calls are TRBV19 and TRBJ2-2; a weak D match, TRBD1 (8 bases). The germline V and J ends were trimmed by 5 bases and 5 bases, with 15 bases remaining between them. This CDR3 is 15 amino acids long. Per the germline V gene, CDR1 is LNHDA and CDR2 is SQIVND (reference sequence). CDR3 sequence (DNA): TGTGCCAGTAGTCTACAGGGGGGGCTAACCGGGGAGCTGTTTTTT. Protein product: CASSLQGGLTGELFF.

This chain connects TRBV4-3 to TRBJ2-2; tentative D call: TRBD2 (5 bases). This CDR3 region has 16 residues. V was trimmed by 0 bases and J by 7 bases, leaving 15 bases between them. Germline V gene lookup returns CDR1 LGHNA and CDR2 YSLEER. CDR3 in DNA: TGCGCCAGCAGCCAAGAGTGGGCGGGTGGATTCGGGGAGCTGTTTTTT. This translates into CASSQEWAGGFGELFF.

This clone has a handful of counts. The chain couples TRBV7-8 to TRBJ1-2, with 7 positions matching TRBD1. The CDR3 loop spans 14 amino acids. CDR1 is SGHVS and CDR2 is FQNEAQ in the germline V gene. V lost 7 bases to trimming and J lost 4 bases; unmatched junction nucleotides: 9. The CDR3 coding sequence is TGTGCCAGCACTGTCGGGACAGAAACCTATGGCTACACCTTC. Translation: CASTVGTETYGYTF.

The chain couples TRBV11-3 to TRBJ1-6, with 9 nucleotides matching TRBD1. The length of the CDR3 is 16 residues. The germline gives CDR1 SGHNT, CDR2 YENEEA. V was pared by 3 bases and J by 7 bases, with 7 bases of the junction left unmatched. The CDR3 protein is CASSFAGTGLNSPLHF. The CDR3, as DNA: TGTGCCAGCAGCTTCGCCGGGACAGGGTTAAATTCACCCCTCCACTTT.

J is TRBJ1-3 and V is TRBV5-1; the D is unclear. CDR3 length: 16 amino acids. V was shortened by 4 bases and J by 0 bases, with 14 bases between the two germline ends. The germline V gene has CDR1 SGHRS and CDR2 YFSETQ. CDR3 protein: CASSITSGISGNTIYF. In DNA, the CDR3 is TGCGCCAGCAGCATTACTTCAGGAATCTCTGGAAACACCATATATTTT.

The V and J genes are TRBV4-3 and TRBJ1-2, with 9 bases aligning to TRBD1. With 0 bases clipped from V and 4 bases from J, the junction kept 6 bases outside the gene matches. Germline V gene sequence: CDR1 LGHNA, CDR2 YSLEER. CDR3 size: 16 residues. The CDR3 protein is CASSQDWRDRAYGYTF. In nucleotides, the CDR3 is TGCGCCAGCAGCCAAGATTGGAGGGACAGGGCCTATGGCTACACCTTC.

The chain carries TRBV11-3 and TRBJ2-7, with 7 bases aligning to TRBD1. V lost 3 bases to trimming and J lost 2 bases; unmatched junction nucleotides: 4. Germline CDR1 and CDR2: SGHNT and YENEEA. The CDR3 is 14 residues long. CDR3 nucleotide sequence: TGTGCCAGCAGCTTGGAGGACAGGACCTACGAGCAGTACTTC. Amino acids: CASSLEDRTYEQYF.

The chain carries TRBV6-2 or TRBV6-3 and TRBJ1-3, with D possibly being TRBD1 (6 bases). The CDR3 runs 15 residues. Trimming took off 4 bases at V and 0 bases at J, with 10 bases between the two ends. Germline assignment: CDR1 MNHEY and CDR2 SVGEGT. The CDR3 loop reads CASSSGTTSGNTIYF. The CDR3 region has the DNA TGTGCCAGCAGTTCCGGGACAACCTCTGGAAACACCATATATTTT.

The V call is TRBV4-3, the J call TRBJ1-2; 7 bases are shared with TRBD1. The junction had 7 bases not matched to a gene; V was cut back by 5 bases and J by 1 base. Germline V gives CDR1 LGHNA, CDR2 YSLEER. The CDR3 has 15 amino acids. The CDR3 DNA follows: TGCGCCAGCAGCAGTGCCGGGACAGTTAACTATGGCTACACCTTC. Protein sequence: CASSSAGTVNYGYTF.

CDR3 DNA: TGTGCCAGCAGCTTAAATTATAACTATGGCTACACCTTC. This encodes CASSLNYNYGYTF. The chain joins TRBV7-2 to TRBJ1-2; unclear D gene. V was clipped by 2 bases and J by 1 base, with 5 bases between them. The CDR3 length is 13 residues. Per germline, CDR1 SGHTA and CDR2 FQGNSA.

This clone appeared once. The J gene is TRBJ2-1, the V gene TRBV9; 7 nucleotides agree with TRBD2. The V gene end was trimmed by 4 bases and the J gene end by 8 bases; junction bases not matched to a gene: 9. The germline V gene encodes CDR1 SGDLS and CDR2 YYNGEE. The CDR3 contains 14 residues. The CDR3 loop reads CASSPPGGSDEQFF. The DNA for the CDR3 is TGTGCCAGCAGCCCCCCGGGGGGATCCGATGAGCAGTTCTTC. The full variable domain, with the rest looked up from reference TRBV9 and TRBJ2-1, is DSGVTQTPKHLITATGQRVTLRCSPRSGDLSVYWYQQSLDQGLQFLIQYYNGEERAKGNILERFSAQQFPDLHSELNLSSLELGDSALYFCASSPPGGSDEQFFGPGTRLTVL.

The chain joins TRBV27 to TRBJ1-1; D gene unclear. V lost 5 bases and J lost 1, with 11 bases in between. CDR1 and CDR2 from the germline V gene are MNHEY and SMNVEV (reference sequence). This CDR3 contains 14 residues. The CDR3 region has the DNA TGTGCCAGCAGTCTCCAGGTCCGGAACACTGAAGCTTTCTTT. The encoded protein is CASSLQVRNTEAFF.

This clone was detected a few times. The chain uses TRBV7-2 and TRBJ1-2; 9 bases are shared with TRBD1. In germline, CDR1 is SGHTA, CDR2 FQGNSA. The trim removed 5 bases at V and 2 bases at J, leaving 6 bases unmatched. The CDR3 runs 15 residues. The CDR3 protein is CASSQTGGGNYGYTF. CDR3 DNA: TGTGCCAGCAGCCAGACAGGGGGAGGGAACTATGGCTACACCTTC.

The V call is TRBV6-1, the J call TRBJ1-5; 8 bases are shared with TRBD1. V was pared by 3 bases and J by 4 bases, with 5 bases of the junction left unmatched. Germline values: CDR1 MNHNS, CDR2 SASEGT. The CDR3 is 15 residues long. The CDR3 protein is CASSESGGQNQPQHF. The CDR3 bases are TGTGCCAGCAGTGAGTCAGGGGGCCAAAATCAGCCCCAGCATTTT.

The table lists this clone with a few counts. The chain joins TRBV7-2 to TRBJ2-7; 8 bases fit TRBD2. This CDR3 is 14 amino acids long. CDR1 SGHTA and CDR2 FQGNSA come from the germline V gene. V shed 4 bases, J shed 0 bases, and the junction held 2 bases outside the gene matches. The CDR3 DNA sequence: TGTGCCAGCAGCTATACTAGCGGCTCCTACGAGCAGTACTTC. Protein: CASSYTSGSYEQYF. The complete variable domain, with remaining parts taken from reference TRBV7-2 and TRBJ2-7, reads GAGVSQSPSNKVTEKGKDVELRCDPISGHTALYWYRQSLGQGLEFLIYFQGNSAPDKSGLPSDRFSAERTGGSVSTLTIQRTQQEDSAVYLCASSYTSGSYEQYFGPGTRLTVT.

The rearrangement links TRBV7-2 to TRBJ2-1, with D possibly TRBD2 on 5 matching bases. CDR1 SGHTA and CDR2 FQGNSA come from the germline V gene. V lost 5 bases to trimming and J lost 6 bases, with 17 bases between them. The CDR3 totals 15 residues. The CDR3 region is CASSLGPSEANEQFF. DNA for the CDR3: TGTGCCAGCAGCCTCGGACCCTCGGAGGCCAATGAGCAGTTCTTC.

This clone was detected once. The CDR3 here is CASSVVGTLGGSGANVLTF. The CDR3 DNA follows: TGTGCCAGCAGCGTAGTGGGGACCTTGGGGGGCTCTGGGGCCAACGTCCTGACTTTC. V and J are TRBV9 and TRBJ2-6, with D perhaps matching TRBD2 (6 bases). The CDR3 length is 19 residues. Trimming pared 0 bases from V and 0 bases from J, leaving 16 bases between. CDR1 and CDR2 (germline): SGDLS, YYNGEE.

V usage is TRBV2 and J usage is TRBJ2-2; 12 bases line up with TRBD2. V gave up 6 bases and J gave up 8 bases; unmatched junction bases: 4. Germline-derived CDR1 and CDR2 are SNHLY and FYNNEI. The CDR3 has 14 amino acids. The CDR3 here is CASRTSGGMGELFF. The DNA of the CDR3 is TGTGCCAGCAGAACTAGCGGGGGGATGGGGGAGCTGTTTTTT. Using reference TRBV2 and TRBJ2-2 for the parts outside the CDR3, the full variable domain is EPEVTQTPSHQVTQMGQEVILRCVPISNHLYFYWYRQILGQKVEFLVSFYNNEISEKSEIFDDQFSVERPDGSNFTLKIRSTKLEDSAMYFCASRTSGGMGELFFGEGSRLTVL.

V gene TRBV2 combines with J gene TRBJ1-2, with D possibly TRBD1 on 6 matching bases. This CDR3 has 13 amino acids. Trimming pared 7 bases from V and 8 bases from J, leaving 17 bases between. Germline CDR1 reads SNHLY; CDR2 reads FYNNEI. The CDR3 DNA reads TGTGCCAGCAAAAGGTGGGCAGGGGACGGCTACACCTTC. As protein: CASKRWAGDGYTF.